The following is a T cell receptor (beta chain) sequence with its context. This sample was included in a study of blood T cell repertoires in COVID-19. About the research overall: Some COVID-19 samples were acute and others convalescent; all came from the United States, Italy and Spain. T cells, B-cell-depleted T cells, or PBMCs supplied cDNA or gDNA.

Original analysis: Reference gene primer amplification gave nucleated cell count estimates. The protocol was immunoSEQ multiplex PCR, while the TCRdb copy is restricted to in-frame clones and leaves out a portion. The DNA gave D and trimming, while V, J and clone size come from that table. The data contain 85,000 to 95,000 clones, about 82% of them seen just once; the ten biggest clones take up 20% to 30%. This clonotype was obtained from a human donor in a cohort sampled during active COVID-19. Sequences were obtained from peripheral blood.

The CDR3 here is CASSLGGYQETQYF. In DNA form, the CDR3 reads TGTGCCAGCAGCTTAGGAGGGTACCAAGAGACCCAGTACTTC. The chain links TRBV7-7 to TRBJ2-5, with D perhaps TRBD2 (5 bases). Trimming stripped 1 base from V and 0 bases from J, with 6 bases between. The CDR3 has 14 amino acids. Germline-derived CDR1 and CDR2 are SSHAT and FNYEAQ (reference sequence).